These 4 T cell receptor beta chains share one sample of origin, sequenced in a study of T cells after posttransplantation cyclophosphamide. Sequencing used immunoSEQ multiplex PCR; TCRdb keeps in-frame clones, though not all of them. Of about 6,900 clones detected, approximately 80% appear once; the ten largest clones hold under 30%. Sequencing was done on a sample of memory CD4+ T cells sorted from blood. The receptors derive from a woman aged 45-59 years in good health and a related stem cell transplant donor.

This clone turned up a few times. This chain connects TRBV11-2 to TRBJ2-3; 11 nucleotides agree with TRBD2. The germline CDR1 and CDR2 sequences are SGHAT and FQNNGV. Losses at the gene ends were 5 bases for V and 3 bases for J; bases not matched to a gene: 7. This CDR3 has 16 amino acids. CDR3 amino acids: CASSGRTSGLTDTQYF. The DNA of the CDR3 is TGTGCCAGCAGCGGCAGGACTAGCGGGCTAACAGATACGCAGTATTTT. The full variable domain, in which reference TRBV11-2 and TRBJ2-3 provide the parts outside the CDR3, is EAGVAQSPRYKIIEKRQSVAFWCNPISGHATLYWYQQILGQGPKLLIQFQNNGVVDDSQLPKDRFSAERLKGVDSTLKIQPAKLEDSAVYLCASSGRTSGLTDTQYFGPGTRLTVL.

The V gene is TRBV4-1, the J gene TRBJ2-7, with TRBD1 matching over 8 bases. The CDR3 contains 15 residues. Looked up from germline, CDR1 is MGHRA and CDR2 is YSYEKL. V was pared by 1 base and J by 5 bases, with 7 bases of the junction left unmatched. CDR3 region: CASSQGQGAWNEQYF. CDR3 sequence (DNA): TGCGCCAGCAGCCAAGGCCAGGGGGCTTGGAACGAGCAGTACTTC.

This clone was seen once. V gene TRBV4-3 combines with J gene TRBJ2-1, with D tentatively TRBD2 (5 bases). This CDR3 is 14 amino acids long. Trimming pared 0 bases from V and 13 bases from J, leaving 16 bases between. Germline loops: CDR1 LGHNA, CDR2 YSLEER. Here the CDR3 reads CASSQERGPRGQFF. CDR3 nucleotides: TGCGCCAGCAGCCAAGAGCGAGGGCCACGCGGTCAGTTCTTC.

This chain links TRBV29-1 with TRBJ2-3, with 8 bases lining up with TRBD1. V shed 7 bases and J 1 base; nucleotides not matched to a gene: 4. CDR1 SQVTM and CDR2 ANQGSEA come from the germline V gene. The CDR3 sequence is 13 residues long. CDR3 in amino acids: CSGNRGGTDTQYF. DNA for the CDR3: TGCAGCGGGAACAGGGGGGGCACAGATACGCAGTATTTT.